These 20 T cell receptor beta chains originate from one sample sequenced in a study of vaccination effects on CD4 cells after COVID-19. After roughly 9 days in culture, the CD4+ T cells were isolated. Participants got two doses of BNT162b2 or mRNA-1273 vaccine. Their specific antigens are unknown. Clones were read by immunoSEQ multiplex PCR, and TCRdb kept only the in-frame ones, dropping some. The sample has 50,000 to 60,000 clones, 78% seen once; the top ten hold 4.3%. The input for sequencing was CD4+ T cells from PBMCs cultured without peptide, taken after COVID-19 vaccination. The receptors here all came from a human donor who received a COVID-19 vaccine.

The chain combines TRBV27 with TRBJ1-1; D is possibly TRBD1 (6 bases). Germline lookup yields CDR1 MNHEY and CDR2 SMNVEV (reference sequence). The length of the CDR3 is 14 residues. The germline V and J ends were trimmed by 5 bases and 6 bases, with 16 bases remaining between them. The CDR3 sequence is CASSLRGASPEAFF. The CDR3 DNA reads TGTGCCAGCAGTCTAAGGGGGGCGTCCCCTGAAGCTTTCTTT.

This chain links TRBV5-1 with TRBJ1-2, with a possible D match to TRBD1 (6 bases). The CDR3 contains 14 residues. Germline V gene data show CDR1 as SGHRS and CDR2 as YFSETQ. The germline V and J ends were trimmed by 3 bases and 2 bases, with 11 bases remaining between them. In DNA, the CDR3 is TGCGCCAGCAGCTCCCTGGACAGCAACTATGGCTACACCTTC. This sequence encodes CASSSLDSNYGYTF. The variable domain in full, completed from reference TRBV5-1 and TRBJ1-2, reads KAGVTQTPRYLIKTRGQQVTLSCSPISGHRSVSWYQQTPGQGLQFLFEYFSETQRNKGNFPGRFSGRQFSNSRSEMNVSTLELGDSALYLCASSSLDSNYGYTFGSGTRLTVV.

The chain is built from TRBV6-5 and TRBJ2-1; D ambiguous. Per germline, CDR1 MNHEY and CDR2 SVGAGI. This CDR3 spans 14 amino acids. Trimming took off 0 bases at V and 8 bases at J, with 11 bases between the two ends. The CDR3 nucleotides read TGTGCCAGCAGTTACTCGGCCGCTCGGGATGAGCAGTTCTTC. As protein: CASSYSAARDEQFF.

This chain links TRBV5-6 with TRBJ2-1; D not certain. Trimming removed 4 bases from V and 7 bases from J, with 12 bases in between. This CDR3 comprises 13 residues. Germline loops: CDR1 SGHDT, CDR2 YYEEEE. CDR3 protein: CASSRSLGNEQFF. The CDR3 DNA sequence: TGTGCCAGCAGCCGTTCCTTGGGGAATGAGCAGTTCTTC.

This chain links TRBV19 with TRBJ2-3; TRBD1 agrees at 8 bases. The CDR3 consists of 16 residues. The germline V gene has CDR1 LNHDA and CDR2 SQIVND (reference sequence). Trimming removed 3 bases from V and 0 bases from J; junction bases left unmatched: 5. The CDR3 loop reads CASSIRTGTSTDTQYF. For the CDR3, the DNA is TGTGCCAGTAGTATTAGGACAGGGACTAGCACAGATACGCAGTATTTT.

The rearrangement uses TRBV7-9 and TRBJ2-7; 13 bases match TRBD2. The V and J ends lost 5 bases and 4 bases, in that order; junction bases with no gene match: 5. The length of the CDR3 is 15 residues. CDR1 and CDR2 from the germline V gene are SEHNR and FQNEAQ (reference sequence). The CDR3 is CASSRGGLAGYEQYF. The CDR3 DNA reads as TGTGCCAGCAGCCGAGGGGGACTAGCGGGATACGAGCAGTACTTC.

This chain connects TRBV5-4 to TRBJ2-3, with 10 bases that match TRBD2. V shed 2 bases, J shed 3 bases, and the junction held 0 bases outside the gene matches. The CDR3 totals 14 residues. Germline loops: CDR1 SGHNT, CDR2 YYREEE (reference sequence). The chain's CDR3 is CASSFSGRTDTQYF. Written as DNA, the CDR3 is TGTGCCAGCAGCTTTAGCGGGAGGACAGATACGCAGTATTTT. The full variable domain, rest sourced from reference TRBV5-4 and TRBJ2-3, is ETGVTQSPTHLIKTRGQQVTLRCSSQSGHNTVSWYQQALGQGPQFIFQYYREEENGRGNFPPRFSGLQFPNYSSELNVNALELDDSALYLCASSFSGRTDTQYFGPGTRLTVL.

This chain uses TRBV11-2 with TRBJ1-6; D not resolved. Between the trimmed V and J ends, which lost 0 bases and 10 bases, there was a span of 10 bases. The CDR3 has 14 amino acids. Germline CDR1 reads SGHAT; CDR2 reads FQNNGV. The chain's CDR3 is CASSLEPGNSPLHF. Here the CDR3 DNA reads TGTGCCAGCAGCTTAGAACCGGGGAACTCACCCCTCCACTTT.

The genes are TRBV4-1 and TRBJ1-1; the D is unclear. V gave up 5 bases and J gave up 3 bases, with 16 bases separating them. The germline V gene encodes CDR1 MGHRA and CDR2 YSYEKL. This CDR3 is built from 15 residues. The CDR3 loop reads CASSLRIRPYTEAFF. The DNA of the CDR3 is TGCGCCAGCAGCTTGCGGATCCGCCCGTACACTGAAGCTTTCTTT.

The chain recombines TRBV19 with TRBJ1-5; 9 nucleotides line up with TRBD1. V lost 6 bases and J lost 6; bases outside the gene matches: 6. CDR3 length equals 14 residues. Germline V gives CDR1 LNHDA, CDR2 SQIVND (reference sequence). The CDR3 bases are TGTGCCAGTAGGATACAGGGGGCAGGTCAGCCCCAGCATTTT. Translation: CASRIQGAGQPQHF.

The sample holds a few counts of this clone. The rearrangement links TRBV7-9 to TRBJ1-6; D is possibly TRBD1 (6 bases). The CDR3 runs to 14 residues. Trimming removed 1 base at V and 10 bases at J, with 11 bases between. Germline CDR1 SEHNR, CDR2 FQNEAQ (reference sequence). CDR3 DNA: TGTGCCAGCAGCTTAGGACAGGACGTGTCACCCCTCCACTTT. This gives the protein CASSLGQDVSPLHF. The full variable domain, with the rest looked up from reference TRBV7-9 and TRBJ1-6, is DTGVSQNPRHKITKRGQNVTFRCDPISEHNRLYWYRQTLGQGPEFLTYFQNEAQLEKSRLLSDRFSAERPKGSFSTLEIQRTEQGDSAMYLCASSLGQDVSPLHFGNGTRLTVT.

J is TRBJ1-1 and V is TRBV25-1; D is unclear. V lost 7 bases and J lost 0, with 12 bases in between. The CDR3 has 14 residues. Germline loops: CDR1 MGHDK, CDR2 SYGVNS. CDR3 coding DNA: TGTGCCAGCAATCGAGCAGACATGAACACTGAAGCTTTCTTT. Residues: CASNRADMNTEAFF.

This chain joins TRBV10-1 and TRBJ1-6; possibly TRBD1 for D (5 bases). CDR1 WNHNN and CDR2 SYGVQD come from the germline V gene (reference sequence). This CDR3 comprises 15 residues. The ends were cut back, 2 bases at V and 7 bases at J, with 12 bases in the middle. In DNA, the CDR3 is TGCGCCAGCAGTGAGGGTGGGACGGGGAATTCACCCCTCCACTTT. This encodes CASSEGGTGNSPLHF.

V is TRBV3-1 (or the pseudogene TRBV3-2) and J is TRBJ1-2, with TRBD1 matching over 10 bases. After removal of 4 bases from V and 7 bases from J, the junction contained 6 bases not matched to a gene. This CDR3 comprises 14 residues. Germline V lookup: CDR1 LGHDT, CDR2 YNNKEL (reference sequence). The CDR3 reads CASSPTGGRGGYTF. CDR3 in DNA: TGTGCCAGCAGCCCGACAGGGGGCCGCGGTGGCTACACCTTC.

The chain is built from TRBV11-3 and TRBJ2-7, with 7 bases fitting TRBD1. There are 16 residues in the CDR3. Germline assignment: CDR1 SGHNT and CDR2 YENEEA. After removal of 1 base from V and 2 bases from J, the junction contained 8 bases not matched to a gene. CDR3 nucleotides: TGTGCCAGCAGCTTAGCGTTTGGGACAGAGACCTACGAGCAGTACTTC. It encodes CASSLAFGTETYEQYF. The full variable domain, with the rest looked up from reference TRBV11-3 and TRBJ2-7, is EAGVVQSPRYKIIEKKQPVAFWCNPISGHNTLYWYLQNLGQGPELLIRYENEEAVDDSQLPKDRFSAERLKGVDSTLKIQPAELGDSAVYLCASSLAFGTETYEQYFGPGTRLTVT.

The rearrangement links TRBV15 to TRBJ1-2; D gene uncertain. The CDR3 totals 14 residues. V lost 0 bases to trimming and J lost 8 bases, with 13 bases between them. CDR1 and CDR2 from the germline V gene are LNHNV and YYDKDF (reference sequence). As DNA, the CDR3 is TGTGCCACCAGCAGAGATTTTGGAGGGCCGGGCTACACCTTC. As protein: CATSRDFGGPGYTF. Variable domain in full (rest from reference TRBV15 and TRBJ1-2): DAMVIQNPRYQVTQFGKPVTLSCSQTLNHNVMYWYQQKSSQAPKLLFHYYDKDFNNEADTPDNFQSRRPNTSFCFLDIRSPGLGDTAMYLCATSRDFGGPGYTFGSGTRLTVV.

This clone was seen a handful of times. The chain employs TRBV30 and TRBJ1-4; weak D call: TRBD1 (5 bases). The CDR3 is made up of 15 amino acids. Germline loops: CDR1 GTSNPN, CDR2 SVGIG (reference sequence). Trimming took off 2 bases at V and 6 bases at J, with 16 bases between the two ends. The CDR3 nucleotides read TGTGCCTGGAGTTATAGAGGGGTCCTGTATGAAAAACTGTTTTTT. Amino acid sequence: CAWSYRGVLYEKLFF. Variable domain in full (rest from reference TRBV30 and TRBJ1-4): SQTIHQWPATLVQPVGSPLSLECTVEGTSNPNLYWYRQAAGRGLQLLFYSVGIGQISSEVPQNLSASRPQDRQFILSSKKLLLSDSGFYLCAWSYRGVLYEKLFFGSGTQLSVL.

This clone was counted at least ten times. The chain couples TRBV3-1 (or the pseudogene TRBV3-2) to TRBJ1-2; tentatively, D is TRBD1 (5 bases). The CDR3 has 13 amino acids. Germline loops: CDR1 LGHDT, CDR2 YNNKEL (reference sequence). The germline V and J ends were trimmed by 2 bases and 8 bases, with 12 bases remaining between them. The CDR3, as DNA: TGTGCCAGCAGCCAAACGGACGGGGGAGGCTACACCTTC. The encoded protein is CASSQTDGGGYTF.

The rearrangement uses TRBV29-1 and TRBJ2-5, with 12 bases lining up with TRBD1. This CDR3 region has 13 residues. From germline, CDR1 is SQVTM and CDR2 ANQGSEA. J gave up 5 bases and V 8 bases, and 6 bases lay outside the gene matches. CDR3 coding DNA: TGCAGCACCTGGGACAGGGGGCAGGAGACCCAGTACTTC. Translating it yields CSTWDRGQETQYF.

The chain links TRBV6-2 or TRBV6-3 to TRBJ2-5; TRBD2 aligns across 10 bases. Germline loops: CDR1 MNHEY, CDR2 SVGEGT. The CDR3 covers 18 residues. Trimming took 2 bases from V and 4 from J; bases not matched to a gene: 13. DNA of the CDR3: TGTGCCAGCAGTTACGGGAGAGCGGGGGGGTCGTTAGGAGAGACCCAGTACTTC. Amino acids: CASSYGRAGGSLGETQYF.